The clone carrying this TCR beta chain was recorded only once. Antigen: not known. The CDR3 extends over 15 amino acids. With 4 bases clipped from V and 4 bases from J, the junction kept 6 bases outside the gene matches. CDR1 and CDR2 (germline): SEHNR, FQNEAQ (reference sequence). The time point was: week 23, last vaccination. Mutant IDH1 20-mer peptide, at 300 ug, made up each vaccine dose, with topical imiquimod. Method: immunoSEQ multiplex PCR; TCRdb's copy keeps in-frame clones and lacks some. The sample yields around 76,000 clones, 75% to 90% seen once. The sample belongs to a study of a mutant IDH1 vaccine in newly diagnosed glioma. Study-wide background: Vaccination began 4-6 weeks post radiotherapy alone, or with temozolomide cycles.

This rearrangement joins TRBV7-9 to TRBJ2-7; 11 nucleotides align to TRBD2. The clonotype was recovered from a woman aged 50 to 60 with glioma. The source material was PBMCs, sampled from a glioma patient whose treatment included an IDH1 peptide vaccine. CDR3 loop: CASSSSGTSGYEQYF. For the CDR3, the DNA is TGTGCCAGCAGCTCCTCTGGGACTAGCGGTTACGAGCAGTACTTC.